This section outlines one TCR beta chain sequence together with its context. Antigen: not known. The record originates from a study of a mutant IDH1 vaccine in newly diagnosed glioma. Study-wide results and limits: Induction of immune responses by the vaccine occurred in more than 85% of patients. Changes in the top peripheral T cell clonotypes seemingly had no bearing on pseudoprogression.

V lost 4 bases to trimming and J lost 1 base, with 10 bases between them. CDR3 length: 13 residues. Germline CDR1 GTSNPN, CDR2 SVGIG (reference sequence). Time point here: week 47, end of study. It was 300 ug of mutant IDH1 20-mer peptide that made up each vaccine dose, given with topical imiquimod. Sequenced by immunoSEQ multiplex PCR; TCRdb stores in-frame clones only, minus some. Among roughly 32,000 clones listed, 89% were seen once. This TCR was sampled from a man aged 35 to 55 with glioma. This sample comprised PBMCs, obtained from a glioma patient whose treatment included an IDH1 peptide vaccine. The gene calls are TRBV30 and TRBJ1-1; no firm D call. The CDR3 sequence is CAWKMVQNTEAFF. In nucleotides, the CDR3 is TGTGCCTGGAAGATGGTACAGAACACTGAAGCTTTCTTT.